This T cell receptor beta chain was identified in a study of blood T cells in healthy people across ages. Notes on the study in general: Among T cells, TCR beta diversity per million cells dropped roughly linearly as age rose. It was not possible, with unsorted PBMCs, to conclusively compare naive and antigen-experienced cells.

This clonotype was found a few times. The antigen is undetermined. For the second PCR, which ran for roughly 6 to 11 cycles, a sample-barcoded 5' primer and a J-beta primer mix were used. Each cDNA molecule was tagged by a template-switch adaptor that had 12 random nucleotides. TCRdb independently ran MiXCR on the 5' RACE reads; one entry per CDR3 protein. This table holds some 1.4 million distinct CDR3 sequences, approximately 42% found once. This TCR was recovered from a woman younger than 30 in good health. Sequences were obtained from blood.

CDR3 sequence: CASSPATIRYNEQFF. Written as DNA, the CDR3 is TGCGCCAGCAGCCCTGCTACGATAAGATACAATGAGCAGTTCTTC. The chain carries TRBV5-1 and TRBJ2-1; D call uncertain. This CDR3 contains 15 residues. The V gene's germline CDR1 is SGHRS and CDR2 YFSETQ. The V end lost 4 bases, the J end lost 4 bases, and 15 bases lay between the germline ends.